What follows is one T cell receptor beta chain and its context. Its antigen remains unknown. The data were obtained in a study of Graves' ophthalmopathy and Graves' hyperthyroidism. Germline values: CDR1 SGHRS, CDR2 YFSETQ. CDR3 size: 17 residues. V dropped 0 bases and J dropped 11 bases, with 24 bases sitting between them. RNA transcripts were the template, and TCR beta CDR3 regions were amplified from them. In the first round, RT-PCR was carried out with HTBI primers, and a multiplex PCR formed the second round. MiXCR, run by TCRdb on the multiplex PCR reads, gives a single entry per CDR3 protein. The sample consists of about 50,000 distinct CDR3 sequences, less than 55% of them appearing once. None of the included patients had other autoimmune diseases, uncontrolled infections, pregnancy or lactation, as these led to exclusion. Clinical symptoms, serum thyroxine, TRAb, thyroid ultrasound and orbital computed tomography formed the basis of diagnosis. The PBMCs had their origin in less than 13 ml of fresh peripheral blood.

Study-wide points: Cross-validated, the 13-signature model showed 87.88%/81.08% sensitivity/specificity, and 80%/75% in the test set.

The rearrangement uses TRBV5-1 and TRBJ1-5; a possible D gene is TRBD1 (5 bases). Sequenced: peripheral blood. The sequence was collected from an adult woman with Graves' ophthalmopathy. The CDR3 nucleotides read TGCGCCAGCAGCTTGGGTGGGCAGGGATTAAGAGAATTGTCCCAGCATTTT. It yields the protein CASSLGGQGLRELSQHF.